This passage covers 8 T cell receptor beta chains from one sample sequenced in a study of blood T cell repertoires in COVID-19. Sequenced by immunoSEQ multiplex PCR; TCRdb stores in-frame clones only, minus some. The table includes more than 95,000 clones, about four fifths detected once. The specimen sequenced was peripheral blood. These receptors all come from an older man with acute or convalescent COVID-19.

The chain joins TRBV4-1 to TRBJ2-4; tentatively, D is TRBD1 (5 bases). V dropped 4 bases and J dropped 4 bases, with 14 bases sitting between them. This CDR3 contains 15 residues. In germline, CDR1 is MGHRA, CDR2 YSYEKL. The CDR3 here is CASSPAGSAKNIQYF. DNA of the CDR3: TGCGCCAGCAGCCCTGCAGGGTCGGCAAAAAACATTCAGTACTTC.

This clone was seen just once. J is TRBJ1-5 and V is TRBV28; TRBD1 matches at 7 bases. Trimming at V came to 7 bases and at J to 7 bases, leaving 13 bases not matched to a gene. Germline V gene lookup returns CDR1 MDHEN and CDR2 SYDVKM. The CDR3 totals 15 residues. CDR3 amino acids: CASTPGRGQGQPQHF. DNA of the CDR3: TGTGCCAGCACCCCGGGAAGGGGGCAGGGGCAGCCCCAGCATTTT.

The rearrangement uses TRBV11-3 and TRBJ2-1; TRBD1 is a possible D gene (6 bases). This CDR3 comprises 14 residues. Trimming cost V 5 bases and J 10 bases, with 18 bases left between them. Germline V gene lookup returns CDR1 SGHNT and CDR2 YENEEA. The CDR3 sequence is CASSPKGGPGEQFF. Here the CDR3 DNA reads TGTGCCAGCAGCCCAAAAGGGGGTCCCGGGGAGCAGTTCTTC. The whole variable domain, filled in from reference TRBV11-3 and TRBJ2-1, reads EAGVVQSPRYKIIEKKQPVAFWCNPISGHNTLYWYLQNLGQGPELLIRYENEEAVDDSQLPKDRFSAERLKGVDSTLKIQPAELGDSAVYLCASSPKGGPGEQFFGPGTRLTVL.

The chain's CDR3 is CAWSLAGNTEAFF. The CDR3 DNA reads TGTGCCTGGAGTCTTGCGGGGAACACTGAAGCTTTCTTT. This chain links TRBV30 with TRBJ1-1; D gene unclear. Germline CDR1 reads GTSNPN; CDR2 reads SVGIG (reference sequence). The CDR3 is 13 residues long. V was clipped by 2 bases and J by 1 base, with 8 bases between them.

This chain connects TRBV18 to TRBJ1-2, with a tentative D call TRBD1 (6 bases). The V end lost 6 bases, the J end lost 2 bases, and 13 bases lay between the germline ends. The CDR3 has 14 amino acids. Germline V lookup: CDR1 KGHSH, CDR2 LQKENI. In DNA, the CDR3 is TGTGCCAGCTCCAAACAGGGTAACAACTATGGCTACACCTTC. This gives the protein CASSKQGNNYGYTF.

The rearrangement joins TRBV19 to TRBJ1-5; the match to TRBD1 covers 7 bases. The CDR3 totals 15 residues. The ends lost 6 bases at V and 0 bases at J; junction bases unmatched: 5. CDR1 and CDR2 (germline): LNHDA, SQIVND (reference sequence). This CDR3 is CASSVGQVSNQPQHF. The CDR3 DNA reads TGTGCCAGTAGCGTCGGACAGGTTAGCAATCAGCCCCAGCATTTT.

The rearrangement links TRBV27 to TRBJ1-5; weak D call: TRBD1 (6 bases). The V gene's germline CDR1 is MNHEY and CDR2 SMNVEV (reference sequence). Trimming pared 6 bases from V and 0 bases from J, leaving 12 bases between. This CDR3 is 15 amino acids long. Here the CDR3 reads CASRPPGVSNQPQHF. For the CDR3, the DNA is TGTGCCAGCAGACCGCCAGGGGTTAGCAATCAGCCCCAGCATTTT.

The rearrangement uses TRBV18 and TRBJ1-1, with TRBD1 matching over 10 bases. Germline V gene sequence: CDR1 KGHSH, CDR2 LQKENI. Trimming took 3 bases from V and 8 from J; bases not matched to a gene: 6. The CDR3 consists of 14 residues. The CDR3 loop is CASSPQLDRGEAFF. DNA of the CDR3: TGTGCCAGCTCACCTCAACTGGACAGGGGGGAAGCTTTCTTT.